These 26 T cell receptor beta chains were sequenced from one sample in a study of cytomegalovirus exposure and HLA in healthy donors. Primers for the PCR totalled 60 Vbeta and 13 Jbeta. Libraries were prepared by immunoSEQ multiplex PCR; TCRdb keeps only in-frame clonotypes and omits some of them. Of 150,000 to 200,000 clones in the sample, about 79% were seen once. Sequenced: PBMCs. The receptors derive from a man aged 45-65 years in good health and CMV-seropositive.

This chain links TRBV10-2 with TRBJ2-1, with 7 bases lining up with TRBD2. The CDR3 spans 13 residues. In germline, CDR1 is WSHSY, CDR2 SAAADI. V dropped 10 bases and J dropped 6; count of bases not matched to a gene: 9. The CDR3 coding sequence is TGCGCCACCGGTTTAGCGGGTACCAATGAGCAGTTCTTC. This sequence encodes CATGLAGTNEQFF.

A single count supports this clone. This chain connects TRBV7-9 to TRBJ1-4; possibly TRBD1 for D (6 bases). This CDR3 comprises 17 residues. Trimming took 8 bases from V and 4 from J, leaving 23 bases between them. The germline CDR1 and CDR2 sequences are SEHNR and FQNEAQ (reference sequence). The CDR3 DNA sequence: TGTGCCAGCCGCTCCGGGGGCCGGCGGGGGCTTAATGAAAAACTGTTTTTT. As protein: CASRSGGRRGLNEKLFF.

The J gene is TRBJ2-5, the V gene TRBV6-5; TRBD2 matches 10 bases. With V trimmed by 6 bases and J by 5 bases, 9 bases remained unmatched. There are 15 residues in the CDR3. Germline CDR1 reads MNHEY; CDR2 reads SVGAGI. CDR3 coding DNA: TGTGCCAGCAGACGGAGCGGGGGGGCGGGTGAGACCCAGTACTTC. It specifies CASRRSGGAGETQYF.

This clone showed up just a few times. The chain links TRBV19 to TRBJ1-6, with TRBD1 matching over 8 bases. This CDR3 has 14 amino acids. V lost 2 bases and J lost 7; bases outside the gene matches: 1. CDR1 is LNHDA and CDR2 is SQIVND in the germline V gene (reference sequence). CDR3 bases: TGTGCCAGTAGTATACAGGGGGCGAATTCACCCCTCCACTTT. Protein: CASSIQGANSPLHF.

J is TRBJ1-5 and V is TRBV5-6, with TRBD1 matching 8 bases. V trimming: 2 bases; J trimming: 7 bases; junction bases outside the gene matches: 8. The germline CDR1 and CDR2 sequences are SGHDT and YYEEEE. The CDR3 is made up of 15 amino acids. Here the CDR3 reads CASSFRGQGGQPQHF. The CDR3 DNA follows: TGTGCCAGCAGCTTTAGAGGACAGGGTGGGCAGCCCCAGCATTTT.

The chain recombines TRBV9 with TRBJ2-3; 11 nucleotides line up with TRBD2. The CDR3 length is 16 residues. Germline V gives CDR1 SGDLS, CDR2 YYNGEE. V lost 3 bases and J lost 4; bases outside the gene matches: 7. CDR3 sequence (DNA): TGTGCCAGCAGCGATCATAGCGGGGGGGCTGCAGATACGCAGTATTTT. This codes for CASSDHSGGAADTQYF.

A single count supports this clone. CDR3 protein: CASSEAWGLQPQHF. For the CDR3, the DNA is TGTGCCAGCAGTGAAGCTTGGGGGCTGCAGCCCCAGCATTTT. The genes are TRBV6-1 and TRBJ1-5, with D perhaps matching TRBD1 (6 bases). This CDR3 is 14 amino acids long. CDR1 and CDR2 (germline): MNHNS, SASEGT. With 0 bases removed from V and 7 bases from J, the gap between germline ends came to 10 bases.

This clone was counted only a few times. The DNA of the CDR3 is TGCGCCAGCAGCCAAAATGCGGCTTTGGGCACCGGGGAGCTGTTTTTT. This sequence encodes CASSQNAALGTGELFF. This chain uses TRBV4-3 with TRBJ2-2; D unclear. V lost 2 bases, J lost 4 bases, and 14 bases lay in between. CDR1 and CDR2 (germline): LGHNA, YSLEER. The CDR3 sequence is 16 residues long.

The chain has TRBV13 and TRBJ2-7; 8 nucleotides align to TRBD2. Per germline, CDR1 PRHDT and CDR2 FYEKMQ (reference sequence). V shed 6 bases, J shed 7 bases, and the junction held 8 bases outside the gene matches. The CDR3 totals 13 residues. In DNA, the CDR3 is TGTGCCAGCAGGCTCCGCGGGAGGCCGGAGCAGTACTTC. This translates into CASRLRGRPEQYF.

This clone was counted between two and nine times. The gene calls are TRBV10-2 and TRBJ1-6; TRBD1 is a possible D gene (5 bases). Germline V gives CDR1 WSHSY, CDR2 SAAADI. Trimming cost V 3 bases and J 5 bases, with 11 bases left between them. The CDR3 consists of 15 residues. This CDR3 reads CASSDGQGDNSPLHF. The CDR3 region has the DNA TGCGCCAGCAGTGATGGGCAGGGCGATAATTCACCCCTCCACTTT.

The chain combines TRBV4-1 with TRBJ1-5; D gene ambiguous. In germline, CDR1 is MGHRA, CDR2 YSYEKL. The CDR3 spans 16 residues. The V end was cut by 0 bases, the J end by 4 bases, with 13 bases between. CDR3 nucleotides: TGCGCCAGCAGCCAAGATCCTGGCATGCTGAATCAGCCCCAGCATTTT. Translating it yields CASSQDPGMLNQPQHF.

The chain uses TRBV7-6 and TRBJ1-2; TRBD1 might be the D (5 bases). The CDR3 totals 14 residues. Germline CDR1 and CDR2: SGHVS and FNYEAQ. Trimming shortened V by 1 base and J by 5 bases, and 11 bases separated the two germline ends. The CDR3 sequence: CASSLDVGPYGYTF. The CDR3 DNA follows: TGTGCCAGCAGCTTAGACGTGGGGCCGTATGGCTACACCTTC.

CDR3 DNA: TGTGCCAGCAGCGACCCAGGGGCTGGGGCCAACGTCCTGACTTTC. Its translation is CASSDPGAGANVLTF. The rearrangement joins TRBV6-5 to TRBJ2-6, with D perhaps matching TRBD1 (6 bases). Germline V gives CDR1 MNHEY, CDR2 SVGAGI. The V end lost 6 bases, the J end lost 2 bases, and 11 bases lay between the germline ends. The CDR3 has 15 amino acids.

This clone occurred once. V usage is TRBV2 and J usage is TRBJ1-2; TRBD1 might be the D (6 bases). The CDR3 length is 15 residues. V dropped 6 bases and J dropped 6 bases, with 20 bases sitting between them. CDR1 and CDR2 (germline): SNHLY, FYNNEI. The CDR3 sequence: CASSFFETGSDGYTF. Here the CDR3 DNA reads TGTGCCAGCAGCTTCTTTGAGACAGGCTCGGATGGCTACACCTTC.

This clone was seen once. This sequence joins TRBV7-2 and TRBJ2-2, with D possibly being TRBD2 (6 bases). The CDR3 has 16 residues. The V gene's germline CDR1 is SGHTA and CDR2 FQGNSA. The V gene lost 3 bases and the J gene lost 0 bases, with 11 bases spanning the gap. The CDR3 coding sequence is TGTGCCAGCAGCTTGATTAGCGGCTCGAACACCGGGGAGCTGTTTTTT. It specifies CASSLISGSNTGELFF. The whole variable domain, remainder taken from reference TRBV7-2 and TRBJ2-2, is GAGVSQSPSNKVTEKGKDVELRCDPISGHTALYWYRQSLGQGLEFLIYFQGNSAPDKSGLPSDRFSAERTGGSVSTLTIQRTQQEDSAVYLCASSLISGSNTGELFFGEGSRLTVL.

The CDR3 loop reads CASAWIRGNGETQYF. CDR3 coding DNA: TGCGCCAGCGCATGGATACGGGGGAACGGAGAGACCCAGTACTTC. J is TRBJ2-5 and V is TRBV5-1; tentative D call: TRBD2 (6 bases). V lost 7 bases to trimming and J lost 4 bases, with 20 bases between them. The CDR3 spans 15 residues. CDR1 and CDR2 from the germline V gene are SGHRS and YFSETQ.

The chain recombines TRBV11-2 with TRBJ2-3, with TRBD2 matching 8 bases. The V segment lost 1 base and the J segment 0 bases; nucleotides outside the gene matches: 6. Germline loops: CDR1 SGHAT, CDR2 FQNNGV. This CDR3 contains 17 residues. CDR3 amino acids: CASSLAGAGGSTDTQYF. DNA for the CDR3: TGTGCCAGCAGCTTAGCGGGGGCGGGGGGAAGCACAGATACGCAGTATTTT. The whole variable domain, remainder taken from reference TRBV11-2 and TRBJ2-3, is EAGVAQSPRYKIIEKRQSVAFWCNPISGHATLYWYQQILGQGPKLLIQFQNNGVVDDSQLPKDRFSAERLKGVDSTLKIQPAKLEDSAVYLCASSLAGAGGSTDTQYFGPGTRLTVL.

To note about this clone: One end of the junction is discordant with germline, which a read error may explain. The V and J genes are TRBV4-1 and TRBJ2-5; 7 bases line up with TRBD2. The CDR3 runs 19 residues. Germline V gene data show CDR1 as MGHRA and CDR2 as YSYEKL. In DNA form, the CDR3 reads TGCGCCAGCAGGCAAGGGTTCATATCGACGGCGGGGGACCAAGAGACCCAGTACTTC. Encoded protein: CASRQGFISTAGDQETQYF.

The V gene is TRBV7-9, the J gene TRBJ1-2, with D tentatively TRBD1 (5 bases). The CDR3 runs 17 residues. Deletions cut 1 base from V and 8 bases from J, with 23 bases between. Germline values: CDR1 SEHNR, CDR2 FQNEAQ (reference sequence). The CDR3 DNA sequence: TGTGCCAGCAGCTTAGGCCAGACCCCAGACAGAGGATTCGGCTACACCTTC. This codes for CASSLGQTPDRGFGYTF.

The chain is built from TRBV7-9 and TRBJ2-3, with D perhaps matching TRBD1 (5 bases). Trimming removed 4 bases at V and 0 bases at J, with 11 bases between. This CDR3 is built from 15 residues. CDR1 is SEHNR, CDR2 FQNEAQ, per germline (reference sequence). CDR3 bases: TGTGCCAGCAGCTCTGGCCACAGGAGCACAGATACGCAGTATTTT. Amino acid sequence: CASSSGHRSTDTQYF.

The V and J genes are TRBV7-9 and TRBJ1-1; D might be TRBD1 (5 bases). The CDR3 is 15 amino acids. CDR1 and CDR2 (germline): SEHNR, FQNEAQ (reference sequence). V lost 0 bases, J lost 4 bases, and 12 bases lay in between. CDR3 nucleotide sequence: TGTGCCAGCAGCTTAGCTCCGGGGGGGAGCACTGAAGCTTTCTTT. Protein sequence: CASSLAPGGSTEAFF. Full variable domain (remainder filled in from reference TRBV7-9 and TRBJ1-1): DTGVSQNPRHKITKRGQNVTFRCDPISEHNRLYWYRQTLGQGPEFLTYFQNEAQLEKSRLLSDRFSAERPKGSFSTLEIQRTEQGDSAMYLCASSLAPGGSTEAFFGQGTRLTVV.

The chain has TRBV19 and TRBJ2-7, with 8 bases identical to TRBD1. Germline trimming cut 4 bases from V and 5 bases from J; bases unmatched to any gene: 16. Germline lookup yields CDR1 LNHDA and CDR2 SQIVND (reference sequence). The CDR3 consists of 17 residues. CDR3 coding DNA: TGTGCCAGTAGTACTAGGGTTGGCGGGACAGGAAGGAACGAGCAGTACTTC. Amino acids: CASSTRVGGTGRNEQYF.

The gene calls are TRBV27 and TRBJ1-2; maybe TRBD1 (5 bases). This CDR3 comprises 16 residues. CDR1 and CDR2 from the germline V gene are MNHEY and SMNVEV (reference sequence). V lost 2 bases and J lost 7, with 20 bases in between. CDR3 protein: CASSLIPPDSGLGYTF. CDR3 sequence (DNA): TGTGCCAGCAGTTTAATCCCCCCAGACTCAGGGCTTGGCTACACCTTC.

The chain uses TRBV7-2 and TRBJ1-1; D is unclear. Germline V gene sequence: CDR1 SGHTA, CDR2 FQGNSA. The CDR3 extends over 14 amino acids. Trimming took 6 bases from V and 4 from J, leaving 15 bases between them. CDR3 residues: CASSSLGGFTEAFF. The DNA of the CDR3 is TGTGCCAGCAGTTCGCTTGGAGGGTTCACTGAAGCTTTCTTT.

This chain uses TRBV7-9 with TRBJ1-2; 7 bases line up with TRBD1. This CDR3 spans 15 amino acids. V lost 0 bases to trimming and J lost 8 bases; unmatched junction nucleotides: 9. In germline, CDR1 is SEHNR, CDR2 FQNEAQ (reference sequence). The CDR3 DNA is TGTGCCAGCAGCTTAGCGCAGACGACAGGGAACGGCTACACCTTC. Protein sequence: CASSLAQTTGNGYTF.

The V call is TRBV11-3, the J call TRBJ1-5; 7 bases match TRBD1. This CDR3 has 14 residues. Germline V gene sequence: CDR1 SGHNT, CDR2 YENEEA. Trimming took 1 base from V and 6 from J; bases not matched to a gene: 3. CDR3 protein: CASSLVRGSQPQHF. CDR3 sequence (DNA): TGTGCCAGCAGCTTAGTCAGGGGGAGTCAGCCCCAGCATTTT. The complete variable domain, with remaining parts taken from reference TRBV11-3 and TRBJ1-5, reads EAGVVQSPRYKIIEKKQPVAFWCNPISGHNTLYWYLQNLGQGPELLIRYENEEAVDDSQLPKDRFSAERLKGVDSTLKIQPAELGDSAVYLCASSLVRGSQPQHFGDGTRLSIL.